What follows are 24 T cell receptor beta chains derived from one specimen sequenced in a study of early T cells in non-severe SARS-CoV-2 infection (dated by TCRdb to the early 2020s). Receptors were amplified or captured by 5' RACE. The instrument given in TCRdb is NextSeq 500. TCRdb trimmed public reads at Q25 via fastp, called clones via MiXCR and kept in-frame beta chains. Rows are combined by CDR3 protein, so each entry shows the most common genes and DNA. In all, the sample holds tens of thousands of distinct CDR3 sequences, and 9.5% to 13% of those were seen once. The ten largest clones add up to over 2% of the sample. The sequenced sample was whole blood. All receptors come from an adult who was a healthcare worker with PCR-confirmed SARS-CoV-2 infection or an uninfected control (not recorded which).

This clonotype has ten or more counts. The rearrangement uses TRBV28 and TRBJ1-2; D unresolved. Germline V gene sequence: CDR1 MDHEN, CDR2 SYDVKM. Trimming took off 3 bases at V and 4 bases at J, with 12 bases between the two ends. The length of the CDR3 is 14 residues. The CDR3 spells CASSLRGQIYGYTF. The CDR3 DNA is TGTGCCAGCAGTTTGAGAGGTCAGATCTATGGCTACACCTTC.

This clonotype has just a few counts. J is TRBJ1-1 and V is TRBV30; the D gene is possibly TRBD1 (5 bases). Germline CDR1 GTSNPN, CDR2 SVGIG (reference sequence). The CDR3 is made up of 14 amino acids. Trimming took 2 bases from V and 1 from J, leaving 11 bases between them. This CDR3 reads CAWSRYGGNTEAFF. DNA of the CDR3: TGTGCCTGGAGTAGGTACGGGGGGAACACTGAAGCTTTCTTT.

This clonotype has more than one count but fewer than ten. V gene TRBV7-3 combines with J gene TRBJ2-3, with a tentative D call TRBD2 (6 bases). CDR3 length: 12 residues. Germline CDR1 is SGHTA and CDR2 is FQGTGA. The ends were cut back, 4 bases at V and 5 bases at J, with 7 bases in the middle. CDR3 sequence: CASSSGGDTQYF. The DNA for the CDR3 is TGTGCCAGCAGCTCCGGGGGAGATACGCAGTATTTT.

The chain employs TRBV6-5 and TRBJ2-7; 11 bases fit TRBD2. The CDR3 runs 17 residues. CDR1 is MNHEY, CDR2 SVGAGI, per germline. J lost 2 bases, V lost 6 bases, and 12 bases had no gene match. CDR3 bases: TGTGCCAGCAGCCTCTCTCCCGGGACTAGCGGCCCCTACGAGCAGTACTTC. As protein: CASSLSPGTSGPYEQYF.

This clonotype occurred many times. The rearrangement joins TRBV5-6 to TRBJ2-7; 8 nucleotides match TRBD1. From germline, CDR1 is SGHDT and CDR2 YYEEEE. The CDR3 runs 15 residues. Trimming took 4 bases from V and 2 from J; bases not matched to a gene: 8. CDR3 sequence reads: CASSPGQGAPYEQYF. CDR3 nucleotide sequence: TGTGCCAGCAGCCCCGGACAGGGAGCACCCTACGAGCAGTACTTC.

This clonotype occurred a few times. The V and J genes are TRBV3-1 and TRBJ1-1, with no clear D. The V gene's germline CDR1 is LGHDT and CDR2 YNNKEL (reference sequence). Trimming pared 1 base from V and 2 bases from J, leaving 8 bases between. This CDR3 has 14 residues. For the CDR3, the DNA is TGTGCCAGCAGCCAAGTGTCAGCTAACACTGAAGCTTTCTTT. It is translated as CASSQVSANTEAFF.

The chain links TRBV18 to TRBJ1-2; no clear D. The length of the CDR3 is 16 residues. The germline V gene has CDR1 KGHSH and CDR2 LQKENI. The V end was cut by 3 bases, the J end by 6 bases, with 20 bases between. In DNA, the CDR3 is TGTGCCAGCTCACCCCTCCAGCCGCCGGGAAGCCATGGCTACACCTTC. This translates into CASSPLQPPGSHGYTF.

The chain links TRBV6-1 to TRBJ1-4; D possibly corresponds to TRBD1 (5 bases). From germline, CDR1 is MNHNS and CDR2 SASEGT. V was pared by 5 bases and J by 8 bases, with 15 bases between. The CDR3 is 14 amino acids. CDR3 loop: CASSLPGLKEKLFF. The CDR3, as DNA: TGTGCCAGCAGTCTCCCGGGACTTAAGGAAAAACTGTTTTTT.

This clonotype was counted at least ten times. The chain employs TRBV19 and TRBJ1-5, with 12 bases lining up with TRBD1. The CDR3 consists of 15 residues. Losses at the gene ends were 5 bases for V and 6 bases for J; bases not matched to a gene: 5. Germline-derived CDR1 and CDR2 are LNHDA and SQIVND (reference sequence). The DNA of the CDR3 is TGTGCCAGTAGTTTGGGACAGGGGGCCGTTCAGCCCCAGCATTTT. Translated, it gives CASSLGQGAVQPQHF.

There are a few counts of this clonotype. This chain links TRBV10-3 with TRBJ2-7; 7 bases are a match to TRBD2. This CDR3 has 15 amino acids. V gave up 4 bases and J gave up 5 bases; unmatched junction bases: 11. Per germline, CDR1 ENHRY and CDR2 SYGVKD. The CDR3 region has the DNA TGTGCCATCAGTGGGGGGGGTTTGGCCAGTCACGAGCAGTACTTC. Its translation is CAISGGGLASHEQYF.

This clonotype has more than one count but fewer than ten. V and J are TRBV28 and TRBJ2-7, with TRBD2 identical over 10 bases. Trimming cost V 6 bases and J 1 base; bases outside gene matches: 6. The CDR3 runs 15 residues. Germline V gives CDR1 MDHEN, CDR2 SYDVKM. In DNA form, the CDR3 reads TGTGCCAGCAGGTTAGCGGGAGGCACTTCCTACGAGCAGTACTTC. Amino acids: CASRLAGGTSYEQYF.

This clonotype appeared many times. This chain connects TRBV20-1 to TRBJ2-7; D uncertain. Germline values: CDR1 DFQATT, CDR2 SNEGSKA (reference sequence). V was cut by 0 bases and J by 10 bases, with 13 bases left in between. CDR3 size: 12 residues. As DNA, the CDR3 is TGCAGTGCTAGAGATCCGGTCACAGAACAGTACTTC. Its translation is CSARDPVTEQYF.

Many counts were recorded for this clonotype. V and J are TRBV7-9 and TRBJ1-1; D gene ambiguous. Trimming left V 1 base short and J 10 bases short, with 10 bases between. This CDR3 is 12 amino acids long. Germline CDR1 SEHNR, CDR2 FQNEAQ (reference sequence). DNA for the CDR3: TGTGCCAGCAGCTTAGGCTTCCTTCGAGCTTTCTTT. This sequence encodes CASSLGFLRAFF.

The chain links TRBV20-1 to TRBJ2-3; no firm D call. The CDR3 totals 14 residues. In germline, CDR1 is DFQATT, CDR2 SNEGSKA (reference sequence). Trimming shortened V by 3 bases and J by 1 base, and 11 bases separated the two germline ends. This CDR3 reads CSARSTDRTDTQYF. CDR3 sequence (DNA): TGCAGTGCTAGGAGTACGGACCGCACAGATACGCAGTATTTT.

This clonotype was found a few times. The chain links TRBV11-2 to TRBJ1-1; a weak D match, TRBD1 (5 bases). Trimming stripped 6 bases from V and 7 bases from J, with 15 bases between. CDR1 and CDR2 from the germline V gene are SGHAT and FQNNGV. The CDR3 totals 13 residues. The CDR3 spells CASSRQGGFEAFF. In DNA form, the CDR3 reads TGTGCCAGCAGTCGGCAGGGAGGCTTTGAAGCTTTCTTT.

The CDR3 DNA reads TGTGCCAGCAGTTTATACCCCCCCACAGATACGCAGTATTTT. Its translation: CASSLYPPTDTQYF. This rearrangement joins TRBV27 to TRBJ2-3; the D is unclear. CDR1 and CDR2 (germline): MNHEY, SMNVEV (reference sequence). Trimming pared 1 base from V and 2 bases from J, leaving 7 bases between. There are 14 residues in the CDR3.

This clonotype has ten or more counts. The chain links TRBV10-3 to TRBJ2-1; a weak D match, TRBD2 (6 bases). Germline CDR1 is ENHRY and CDR2 is SYGVKD. This CDR3 has 12 residues. Trimming took 6 bases from V and 5 from J, leaving 8 bases between them. This chain's CDR3 is CAISGGNNEQFF. The CDR3 nucleotides are TGTGCCATCAGCGGGGGAAACAATGAGCAGTTCTTC.

The chain combines TRBV3-1 with TRBJ1-6; D gene uncertain. CDR3 size: 15 residues. Looked up from germline, CDR1 is LGHDT and CDR2 is YNNKEL (reference sequence). Trimming pared 4 bases from V and 9 bases from J, leaving 16 bases between. The CDR3 DNA reads TGTGCCAGCAGCCGAGACGTGTTCTCCGGTTCACCCCTCCACTTT. It codes for CASSRDVFSGSPLHF.

V and J are TRBV7-9 and TRBJ2-7; maybe TRBD2 (6 bases). Germline CDR1 and CDR2: SEHNR and FQNEAQ (reference sequence). The CDR3 length is 11 residues. Trimming took 5 bases from V and 9 from J, leaving 11 bases between them. Written as DNA, the CDR3 is TGTGCCAGCAGCCTAGACGGGGGGCAGTACTTC. Encoded protein: CASSLDGGQYF.

This clonotype occurred a few times. The chain is built from TRBV10-1 and TRBJ2-7; D is undetermined. The length of the CDR3 is 11 residues. Germline V lookup: CDR1 WNHNN, CDR2 SYGVQD (reference sequence). The V and J ends lost 8 bases and 4 bases respectively, with 9 bases between them. The CDR3 sequence is CASGPRYEQYF. The CDR3 nucleotides are TGCGCCAGCGGGCCGCGGTACGAGCAGTACTTC.

This clonotype was counted ten times or more. The genes are TRBV28 and TRBJ1-2, with no clear D. Per germline, CDR1 MDHEN and CDR2 SYDVKM. The V gene lost 6 bases and the J gene lost 4 bases, with 18 bases spanning the gap. The CDR3 is 15 amino acids. CDR3 sequence reads: CASRSGPLFGYGYTF. In nucleotides, the CDR3 is TGTGCCAGCAGATCCGGGCCACTTTTTGGCTATGGCTACACCTTC.

This clonotype was counted a few times. The chain has TRBV18 and TRBJ2-1; 13 nucleotides line up with TRBD2. Germline V gives CDR1 KGHSH, CDR2 LQKENI. V shed 4 bases, J shed 2 bases, and the junction held 2 bases outside the gene matches. This CDR3 has 16 residues. The DNA of the CDR3 is TGTGCCAGCTCACGCGGACTAGCGGGAGCCTACAATGAGCAGTTCTTC. This sequence encodes CASSRGLAGAYNEQFF.

This clonotype appeared many times. The chain has TRBV7-2 and TRBJ1-2, with 10 bases identical to TRBD1. CDR1 is SGHTA, CDR2 FQGNSA, per germline. V lost 3 bases to trimming and J lost 2 bases; unmatched junction nucleotides: 0. This CDR3 has 14 residues. The DNA of the CDR3 is TGTGCCAGCAGCTTGGGACAGGGGAACTATGGCTACACCTTC. It is translated as CASSLGQGNYGYTF.

This clonotype was counted at least ten times. The rearrangement uses TRBV29-1 and TRBJ1-1; TRBD1 matches 7 bases. Germline loops: CDR1 SQVTM, CDR2 ANQGSEA. This CDR3 spans 15 amino acids. V lost 6 bases and J lost 3; bases outside the gene matches: 13. The CDR3 reads CSVVDRVELDTEAFF. For the CDR3, the DNA is TGCAGCGTGGTCGACAGGGTCGAGCTGGACACTGAAGCTTTCTTT.